This TCR beta chain was identified in a study of blood T cell repertoires in COVID-19. CDR3 size: 16 residues. V lost 0 bases, J lost 3 bases, and 7 bases stayed unmatched. The germline CDR1 and CDR2 sequences are MGHRA and YSYEKL. The protocol was immunoSEQ multiplex PCR, while the TCRdb copy is restricted to in-frame clones and leaves out a portion. The sample has about 49,000 clones, about 83% seen once. The origin of this receptor is a man aged 45-65 years with acute or convalescent COVID-19. The chain uses TRBV4-1 and TRBJ1-2; 7 bases agree with TRBD1. The source material was peripheral blood. The CDR3 loop is CASSQDIWGQYYGYTF. For the CDR3, the DNA is TGCGCCAGCAGCCAAGATATTTGGGGACAGTACTATGGCTACACCTTC.